This T cell receptor (beta chain) appears in the sequencing data of a study of PD-1 blockade in mismatch repair-deficient tumors. A remark on this clone: Its antigen is currently unknown.

Using immunoSEQ multiplex PCR, the repertoire was profiled, and TCRdb retains in-frame clones only, with some absent. The sample lists about 130,000 clones, almost 90% occurring once. The germline gives CDR1 SGHVS, CDR2 FQNEAQ. V was clipped by 1 base and J by 1 base, with 14 bases between them. The CDR3 contains 16 residues. The study, taken as a whole, reports: Rapid post-treatment expansion, then contraction, generally preceding radiologic response, marked tumor-resident clones.

The source material was peripheral blood, sampled approximately 73 weeks after starting pembrolizumab. The clonotype originates from an adult with mismatch repair-deficient cancer. The rearrangement joins TRBV7-8 to TRBJ2-7; tentatively, D is TRBD1 (7 bases). The CDR3 is CASSLGGTARSYEQYF. CDR3 in DNA: TGTGCCAGCAGCTTAGGCGGGACAGCTCGATCCTACGAGCAGTACTTC. Full variable domain (rest looked up from reference TRBV7-8 and TRBJ2-7): GAGVSQSPRYKVAKRGQDVALRCDPISGHVSLFWYQQALGQGPEFLTYFQNEAQLDKSGLPSDRFFAERPEGSVSTLKIQRTQQEDSAVYLCASSLGGTARSYEQYFGPGTRLTVT.